This is a list of T cell receptor beta chains from one sample in a study of regulatory T cells in long-lasting Graves disease. Via MiXCR, TCRdb re-called the multiplex PCR reads, giving one row per CDR3 protein. The profile covers around 420,000 distinct CDR3 sequences, with about 15% appearing a single time and roughly 8% taken by the ten largest. Separately, the same data were catalogued under a study of T cells in Graves' hyperthyroidism and ophthalmopathy.

Source: peripheral blood mononuclear cells (PBMCs), taken at new diagnosis, from a patient treated with antithyroid drugs. Every receptor here comes from a middle-aged woman with Graves disease. CDR3s include the opening cysteine and the closing phenylalanine or tryptophan. D genes are given only for firm matches. The size entry is marked missing in some rows and otherwise reads once, few, many or a size class.

CDR3 protein: CASSYSTQGREYNSPLHF
CDR3 DNA: TGTGCCAGCAGTTACTCGACACAGGGTCGGGAATATAATTCACCCCTCCACTTT
clone size: many
V gene: TRBV6-5
J gene: TRBJ1-6
D gene: -

CDR3 protein: CASRSSPSLSEYSNQPQHF
CDR3 DNA: TGTGCCAGCAGAAGTAGTCCGAGCTTATCAGAATATAGCAATCAGCCCCAGCATTTT
clone size: -
V gene: TRBV7-9
J gene: TRBJ1-5
D gene: -

CDR3 protein: CASTAPWEDTQYF
CDR3 DNA: TGTGCCAGTACCGCGCCGTGGGAAGATACGCAGTATTTT
clone size: -
V gene: TRBV19
J gene: TRBJ2-3
D gene: -

CDR3 protein: CASSKWTSGHTDTQYF
CDR3 DNA: TGTGCCAGCAGCAAATGGACTAGCGGACATACAGATACGCAGTATTTT
clone size: -
V gene: TRBV7-9
J gene: TRBJ2-3
D gene: TRBD2

CDR3 protein: CASSESEDYNEQFF
CDR3 DNA: TGTGCCAGCAGTGAGTCTGAGGACTACAATGAGCAGTTCTTC
clone size: -
V gene: TRBV25-1
J gene: TRBJ2-1
D gene: -

CDR3 protein: CSVHPRDIGELFF
CDR3 DNA: TGCAGCGTCCACCCCCGGGATATCGGGGAGCTGTTTTTT
clone size: many
V gene: TRBV29-1
J gene: TRBJ2-2
D gene: -

CDR3 protein: CASTTGGGETQYF
CDR3 DNA: TGTGCCAGTACCACAGGGGGCGGAGAGACCCAGTACTTC
clone size: -
V gene: TRBV19
J gene: TRBJ2-5
D gene: TRBD1

CDR3 protein: CASRSGTGFSEQYF
CDR3 DNA: TGTGCCAGCAGGAGCGGGACAGGGTTCTCCGAGCAGTACTTC
clone size: few
V gene: TRBV6-1
J gene: TRBJ2-7
D gene: TRBD1

CDR3 protein: CASSSGAGEGNEQFF
CDR3 DNA: TGCGCCAGCAGCTCGGGGGCGGGAGAGGGGAATGAGCAGTTCTTC
clone size: -
V gene: TRBV5-1
J gene: TRBJ2-1
D gene: -

CDR3 protein: CASSADTIGEQYF
CDR3 DNA: TGTGCCAGCTCGGCGGACACCATTGGCGAGCAGTACTTC
clone size: -
V gene: TRBV3-1
J gene: TRBJ2-7
D gene: -

CDR3 protein: CASSQAWLENTGELFF
CDR3 DNA: TGTGCCAGCAGCCAGGCCTGGTTAGAGAACACCGGGGAGCTGTTTTTT
clone size: -
V gene: TRBV3-1
J gene: TRBJ2-2
D gene: -

CDR3 protein: CASSVAGTSGYNEQFF
CDR3 DNA: TGTGCCAGCAGCGTAGCTGGGACTAGCGGCTACAATGAGCAGTTCTTC
clone size: -
V gene: TRBV9
J gene: TRBJ2-1
D gene: TRBD2

CDR3 protein: CASSPRDSGNTIYF
CDR3 DNA: TGTGCCAGCTCACCACGGGACTCTGGAAACACCATATATTTT
clone size: -
V gene: TRBV18
J gene: TRBJ1-3
D gene: -

CDR3 protein: CASSPRGGNTDTQYF
CDR3 DNA: TGTGCCAGCAGCCCCCGGGGAGGCAACACAGATACGCAGTATTTT
clone size: many
V gene: TRBV11-3
J gene: TRBJ2-3
D gene: -

CDR3 protein: CASSPRAPGELFF
CDR3 DNA: TGCGCCAGCAGCCCCCGGGCTCCTGGGGAGCTGTTTTTT
clone size: few
V gene: TRBV5-1
J gene: TRBJ2-2
D gene: -

CDR3 protein: CASTWGPSPGYGYTF
CDR3 DNA: TGTGCCAGCACCTGGGGACCCTCTCCGGGCTATGGCTACACCTTC
clone size: -
V gene: TRBV6-2/TRBV6-3
J gene: TRBJ1-2
D gene: -

CDR3 protein: CASSQMRADADTQYF
CDR3 DNA: TGTGCCAGCAGCCAAATGCGGGCAGATGCAGATACGCAGTATTTT
clone size: many
V gene: TRBV14
J gene: TRBJ2-3
D gene: -

CDR3 protein: CATSRAAGSYNEQFF
CDR3 DNA: TGTGCCACCAGCAGAGCGGCGGGATCCTACAATGAGCAGTTCTTC
clone size: few
V gene: TRBV15
J gene: TRBJ2-1
D gene: -

CDR3 protein: CASSLAETSVNNEQFF
CDR3 DNA: TGCGCCAGCAGCTTGGCCGAGACTAGCGTAAACAATGAGCAGTTCTTC
clone size: many
V gene: TRBV5-1
J gene: TRBJ2-1
D gene: TRBD2

CDR3 protein: CASSHPRGGSGDEQLF
CDR3 DNA: TGCGCCAGCAGCCATCCCCGGGGCGGGAGCGGTGATGAGCAGCTCTTC
clone size: -
V gene: TRBV4-1
J gene: TRBJ2-1
D gene: TRBD2

CDR3 protein: CASSQETGNIRDEQYF
CDR3 DNA: TGCGCCAGCAGCCAAGAGACAGGGAACATTCGAGACGAGCAGTACTTC
clone size: few
V gene: TRBV4-1
J gene: TRBJ2-7
D gene: TRBD1

CDR3 protein: CASREPGPPEWNEKLFF
CDR3 DNA: TGTGCCAGCAGAGAACCGGGACCTCCTGAGTGGAATGAAAAACTGTTTTTT
clone size: few
V gene: TRBV28
J gene: TRBJ1-4
D gene: -